A single sample is the source of the 8 T cell receptor beta chains below, sequenced in a study of blood T cell repertoires in COVID-19. Only in-frame clones appear in the TCRdb table, and some are missing; sequencing was by immunoSEQ multiplex PCR. The sample consists of a few hundred thousand clones, more than 70% of them appearing once. The sample was peripheral blood. The receptors were gathered from a woman older than 75 with acute or convalescent COVID-19.

This clone has just one count. The rearrangement joins TRBV3-1 (or the pseudogene TRBV3-2) to TRBJ2-7; TRBD2 matches at 7 bases. V was clipped by 1 base and J by 3 bases; unmatched bases: 3. The CDR3 runs 14 residues. The germline V gene has CDR1 LGHDT and CDR2 YNNKEL (reference sequence). The CDR3 spells CASSQGGLGYEQYF. Written as DNA, the CDR3 is TGTGCCAGCAGCCAAGGAGGACTAGGCTACGAGCAGTACTTC.

For this clone: Other DNA sequences in this sample translate to the same CDR3. The chain uses TRBV7-2 and TRBJ2-5, with a weak D call TRBD2 (7 bases). Germline V gene sequence: CDR1 SGHTA, CDR2 FQGNSA. The CDR3 loop spans 15 amino acids. The ends were cut back, 1 base at V and 2 bases at J, with 11 bases in the middle. The CDR3 nucleotides read TGTGCCAGCAGCTTAGGGGGGGGCTTACAAGAGACCCAGTACTTC. Its translation: CASSLGGGLQETQYF.

The chain combines TRBV5-4 with TRBJ2-2, with 9 bases lining up with TRBD1. The V segment lost 0 bases and the J segment 3 bases; nucleotides outside the gene matches: 6. The CDR3 has 17 amino acids. Germline CDR1 reads SGHNT; CDR2 reads YYREEE (reference sequence). The CDR3: CASSLGTGVGDTGELFF. CDR3 nucleotide sequence: TGTGCCAGCAGCTTGGGGACAGGGGTCGGGGACACCGGGGAGCTGTTTTTT.

This clone was found once. V usage is TRBV18 and J usage is TRBJ1-6; TRBD1 agrees at 12 bases. The CDR3 has 18 residues. Germline V gene lookup returns CDR1 KGHSH and CDR2 LQKENI. The ends lost 0 bases at V and 1 base at J; junction bases unmatched: 1. The CDR3 protein is CASSPPGQGASYNSPLHF. DNA of the CDR3: TGTGCCAGCTCACCACCGGGACAGGGGGCTTCCTATAATTCACCCCTCCACTTT.

In this sample, this clone turned up a few times. The J gene is TRBJ2-7, the V gene TRBV2; TRBD1 might be the D (6 bases). Trimming pared 7 bases from V and 6 bases from J, leaving 19 bases between. The CDR3 loop spans 14 amino acids. The germline gives CDR1 SNHLY, CDR2 FYNNEI. The CDR3 DNA reads as TGTGCCAGCACGAGGACAGAAGCGCAGCGCGAGCAGTACTTC. Its protein is CASTRTEAQREQYF.

The gene calls are TRBV7-6 and TRBJ2-2; possible D gene TRBD2, 5 bases. Looked up from germline, CDR1 is SGHVS and CDR2 is FNYEAQ. Trimming took 2 bases from V and 2 from J, leaving 6 bases between them. The CDR3 runs to 14 residues. CDR3 bases: TGTGCCAGCAGCTTAACGGGAAACACCGGGGAGCTGTTTTTT. Its protein is CASSLTGNTGELFF.

This chain uses TRBV27 with TRBJ2-1; 9 bases line up with TRBD2. This CDR3 contains 17 residues. Germline-derived CDR1 and CDR2 are MNHEY and SMNVEV (reference sequence). J gave up 0 bases and V 3 bases, and 6 bases lay outside the gene matches. The CDR3 DNA reads TGTGCCAGCAGTTTGCGCGGGGGGGCCCGCTCCTACAATGAGCAGTTCTTC. This codes for CASSLRGGARSYNEQFF.

This chain joins TRBV19 and TRBJ1-6, with 9 bases fitting TRBD1. The germline CDR1 and CDR2 sequences are LNHDA and SQIVND (reference sequence). The CDR3 runs to 14 residues. The J segment lost 7 bases and the V segment lost 7 bases, leaving 5 bases of the junction unmatched. The CDR3 DNA reads as TGTGCCAGTAATCTACAGGGGGCGAATTCACCCCTCCACTTT. Amino acid sequence: CASNLQGANSPLHF.